A selection of T cell receptor beta chains follows, all from one sample in a study of T-cell memory formation after mild COVID-19. TCRdb re-called the 5' RACE reads with MiXCR, one entry per CDR3 protein. The sample includes 250,000 or so distinct CDR3 sequences, around 17% seen only once; the top ten take 23%. Input material: PBMCs or a T cell subset sorted from them (not recorded which). These receptors all come from a man younger than 35 who had mild COVID-19 (a few samples of this study predate the infection). Cell type and time point are not known. CDR3s include the opening cysteine and the closing phenylalanine or tryptophan. The D gene is left open where the match is weak. The size entry is marked missing in some rows and otherwise reads once, few, many or a size class.

NA	TRBV20-1	many	TRBJ2-3	TGCAGTGCTGACGGCGGGAGTGGGGGGGCCTCAGATACGCAGTATTTT	CSADGGSGGASDTQYF
NA	TRBV29-1	NA	TRBJ1-5	TGCAGCGTCGGTTGGGGGGAAGGGGACAATCAGCCCCAGCATTTT	CSVGWGEGDNQPQHF
NA	TRBV7-7	few	TRBJ2-5	TGTGCCAGCAGCTTAGGCCCGGGGCTCCCGGAGACCCAGTACTTC	CASSLGPGLPETQYF
NA	TRBV5-1	NA	TRBJ1-1	TGCGCCAGCAGCTTGGCCGGATCTCACACGGGGGAAGCTTTCTTT	CASSLAGSHTGEAFF
TRBD1	TRBV10-3	many	TRBJ1-4	TGTGCCATCAGCGGACAGGGAGAGGAAAAACTGTTTTTT	CAISGQGEEKLFF
NA	TRBV14	few	TRBJ2-7	TGTGCCAGCAGCCAAGATAGACAGGTGCCCCTCTCCTACGAGCAGTACTTC	CASSQDRQVPLSYEQYF
NA	TRBV28	few	TRBJ1-2	TGTGCCAGCAGCCCCCCACTCCAGTCCCGAGCATCTGGCTACACCTTC	CASSPPLQSRASGYTF
NA	TRBV29-1	NA	TRBJ1-2	TGCAGCGTTGGAGAGGAAGGCTACACCTTC	CSVGEEGYTF
NA	TRBV20-1	few	TRBJ1-6	TGCAGTGCTAGAAAAATAAAGGGGTACTCCTATAATTCACCCCTCCACTTT	CSARKIKGYSYNSPLHF
NA	TRBV4-2	NA	TRBJ1-1	TGTGCCAGCAGCCCAAAAGGGGCAGTGGGGGTCCCCACTGAAGCTTTCTTT	CASSPKGAVGVPTEAFF
TRBD2	TRBV4-3	NA	TRBJ2-3	TGCGCCAGCAGCCGCCTCCTAGCGGGGGGCAACACAGATACGCAGTATTTT	CASSRLLAGGNTDTQYF
NA	TRBV7-2	few	TRBJ2-2	TGTGCCAGCAGCTTAGGGCGGACGAACACCGGGGAGCTGTTTTTT	CASSLGRTNTGELFF
TRBD1	TRBV5-8	many	TRBJ2-3	TGTGCCAGCAGCCACGGACAGGGAGGAACAGATACGCAGTATTTT	CASSHGQGGTDTQYF
TRBD1	TRBV5-5	many	TRBJ1-5	TGTGCCAGCAGCTTGGGGGACAGGGGACGGCAGCCCCAGCATTTT	CASSLGDRGRQPQHF
TRBD2	TRBV28	few	TRBJ2-3	TGTGCCACCGGACTAGCGGGGGATTACACAGATACGCAGTATTTT	CATGLAGDYTDTQYF
NA	TRBV18	few	TRBJ2-5	TGTGCCAGCTCACCAGATCCGATCCAAGAGACCCAGTACTTC	CASSPDPIQETQYF
TRBD2	TRBV10-3	NA	TRBJ2-3	TGTGCCTCCCGACTAGCGGGGGTTACAGATACGCAGTATTTT	CASRLAGVTDTQYF
NA	TRBV7-2	NA	TRBJ2-3	TGTGCCAGCAGGTTTTGGGGGCCCACAGATACGCAGTATTTT	CASRFWGPTDTQYF
NA	TRBV5-1	few	TRBJ2-1	TGCGCCAGCAGCTTGGAAAGTTCCGCGGGGGCTAAGTTCTTC	CASSLESSAGAKFF
NA	TRBV15	NA	TRBJ2-1	TGTGCCACCAGCCCGGGATCGGGGCCCGACAGGAGCTCCTACAATGAGCAGTTCTTC	CATSPGSGPDRSSYNEQFF
TRBD1	TRBV15	few	TRBJ1-6	TGTGCCACCAGCGGGGACAGGATTCCTTCACCCCTCCACTTT	CATSGDRIPSPLHF
TRBD2	TRBV10-3	NA	TRBJ2-2	TGTGCCATCGCGGGGGGAGGGTACACCGGGGAGCTGTTTTTT	CAIAGGGYTGELFF
TRBD1	TRBV7-9	NA	TRBJ1-2	TGTGCCAGCAGTTTTACAGACAGGGGGGATCGTGGCTACACCTTC	CASSFTDRGDRGYTF
NA	TRBV20-1	few	TRBJ2-1	TGCAGTGCTACAATCCATGAGCAGTTCTTC	CSATIHEQFF
NA	TRBV7-2	NA	TRBJ2-3	TGTGCCAGCAGCTTAGCGAGTGTGACTAGACTTCTATCGCAGTATTTT	CASSLASVTRLLSQYF
NA	TRBV4-3	once	TRBJ2-5	TGCGCCAGCAGCCAAGAGAGAGAAGAGACCCAGTACTTC	CASSQEREETQYF
TRBD1	TRBV6-5	NA	TRBJ2-6	TGTGCCAGCAGTACGGGACAGGGGGGCTCTGGGGCCAACGTCCTGACTTTC	CASSTGQGGSGANVLTF
TRBD2	TRBV20-1	many	TRBJ2-5	TGCAGTGCTAGAGATCTAATGACTAGCGGGGTAGAGACCCAGTACTTC	CSARDLMTSGVETQYF
NA	TRBV7-9	many	TRBJ2-7	TGTGCCAGCAGCCCCGGCCGGGGACATCTCTCCTACGAGCAGTACTTC	CASSPGRGHLSYEQYF
TRBD1	TRBV7-9	many	TRBJ1-2	TGTGCCAGCAGCTTAGGAGGGACAGGGGAAGGTGGCTACACCTTC	CASSLGGTGEGGYTF
TRBD2	TRBV7-6	NA	TRBJ2-5	TGTGCCAGCCGGCCGAGCGGGGGGGCAGAGACCCAGTACTTC	CASRPSGGAETQYF
TRBD1	TRBV4-3	NA	TRBJ1-2	TGCGCCAGCAGCCAAGTCGTGACAGGGCGAGATAACGGCTACACCTTC	CASSQVVTGRDNGYTF
TRBD1	TRBV7-3	NA	TRBJ2-7	TGTGCCAGCAGCTTCGGGACAGGCCGTACCTACGAGCAGTACTTC	CASSFGTGRTYEQYF
NA	TRBV9	NA	TRBJ1-2	TGTGCCAGCAGCATCGAAAACCCGGGACATCACACCGATGGCTACACCTTC	CASSIENPGHHTDGYTF
TRBD2	TRBV12-3/TRBV12-4	few	TRBJ2-7	TGTGCCAGCAAGTTTACGGCGGGGGGCTACGAGCAGTACTTC	CASKFTAGGYEQYF
NA	TRBV7-3	NA	TRBJ1-2	TGTGCCAGCAGCGCGCAACAGAGGTATGGCTACACCTTC	CASSAQQRYGYTF
NA	TRBV7-2	few	TRBJ1-1	TGTGCCAGCAGCCTCAATGTGGGGGGCACTGAAGCTTTCTTT	CASSLNVGGTEAFF
NA	TRBV18	many	TRBJ1-2	TGTGCCAGCTCACCAGGGAGGTTAAGTGGCTACACCTTC	CASSPGRLSGYTF
TRBD2	TRBV5-1	NA	TRBJ2-1	TGCGCCAGCAGCCACCCGACTAGCGGGGGGGCCGGTGAGCAGTTCTTC	CASSHPTSGGAGEQFF
NA	TRBV4-1	many	TRBJ2-3	TGCGCCAGCAGCCCACGGGACGGTCCAGATACGCAGTATTTT	CASSPRDGPDTQYF
NA	TRBV20-1	NA	TRBJ2-7	TGCAGTGCCAGACCCTGGAGCTCCTACGAGCAGTACTTC	CSARPWSSYEQYF
NA	TRBV6-1	few	TRBJ1-1	TGTGCCAGCAGCCCTGGGACCAGGGGGAACACTGAAGCTTTCTTT	CASSPGTRGNTEAFF
NA	TRBV6-1	few	TRBJ2-7	TGTGCCAGCAGTGAAGCGCTTCAGGCAGGGGAAACCTACGAGCAGTACTTC	CASSEALQAGETYEQYF
NA	TRBV20-1	NA	TRBJ2-4	TGCAGTGCCCGGGGACCGCCTCTAGCCAAAAACATTCAGTACTTC	CSARGPPLAKNIQYF
NA	TRBV7-2	few	TRBJ2-3	TGTGCCAGCACCCGGGGGGCGTTTACAGATACGCAGTATTTT	CASTRGAFTDTQYF
TRBD2	TRBV12-3/TRBV12-4	NA	TRBJ2-3	TGTGCCAGCAGTAGTAGCGGGGGGGCCGGAGATACGCAGTATTTT	CASSSSGGAGDTQYF